Presented here are 20 T cell receptor beta chains from one specimen sequenced in a study of blood T cell repertoires in COVID-19. The data were produced by immunoSEQ multiplex PCR, yet TCRdb's version contains in-frame clones alone and is incomplete. The sample yields some 150,000 clones, 76% seen once. Sequencing was carried out using peripheral blood. All receptors derive from a woman older than 75 with active or convalescent COVID-19.

This clone has at least ten counts. The J gene is TRBJ1-5, the V gene TRBV5-8; TRBD1 is a possible D gene (5 bases). CDR3 length: 15 amino acids. The germline V gene encodes CDR1 SGHTS and CDR2 YDEGEE. Trimming removed 7 bases at V and 9 bases at J, with 23 bases between. CDR3 DNA sequence: TGTGCCAGCTCCATTGTGGCGGGGGACGAGGGGCCCCAGCATTTT. Protein sequence: CASSIVAGDEGPQHF.

A few counts support this clone. V gene TRBV19 combines with J gene TRBJ1-6, with TRBD1 identical over 8 bases. The germline V gene encodes CDR1 LNHDA and CDR2 SQIVND (reference sequence). The junction had 13 bases not matched to a gene; V was cut back by 6 bases and J by 6 bases. This CDR3 has 17 residues. The DNA of the CDR3 is TGTGCCAGTAGCGCAGGGGGCGCGGACTTAGGTAATTCACCCCTCCACTTT. This translates into CASSAGGADLGNSPLHF.

This clone was seen just once. The J gene is TRBJ2-4, the V gene TRBV15; 9 nucleotides align to TRBD1. Germline-derived CDR1 and CDR2 are LNHNV and YYDKDF (reference sequence). This CDR3 spans 17 amino acids. With V trimmed by 4 bases and J by 2 bases, 9 bases remained unmatched. The CDR3 DNA follows: TGTGCCACCAGCACAGAAACAGGGGGCGCCTCCAAAAACATTCAGTACTTC. Translation: CATSTETGGASKNIQYF.

The V call is TRBV3-1 (or the pseudogene TRBV3-2), the J call TRBJ2-1; D is possibly TRBD1 (5 bases). The CDR3 runs to 16 residues. The germline V and J ends were trimmed by 7 bases and 5 bases, with 21 bases remaining between them. Germline V gives CDR1 LGHDT, CDR2 YNNKEL (reference sequence). The CDR3 spells CASIRPDMLRDNEQFF. In nucleotides, the CDR3 is TGTGCCAGCATCAGACCGGACATGTTGCGAGACAATGAGCAGTTCTTC.

This chain joins TRBV5-5 and TRBJ1-5; D remains ambiguous. Germline lookup yields CDR1 SGHKS and CDR2 YYEKEE (reference sequence). The length of the CDR3 is 11 residues. V lost 6 bases, J lost 6 bases, and 7 bases lay in between. Here the CDR3 DNA reads TGTGCCAGCAAGAGAAGTCAGCCCCAGCATTTT. Translation gives CASKRSQPQHF.

The chain has TRBV7-2 and TRBJ1-2; D not certain. This CDR3 has 17 residues. The germline V and J ends were trimmed by 1 base and 4 bases, with 19 bases remaining between them. The germline V gene has CDR1 SGHTA and CDR2 FQGNSA. CDR3 nucleotides: TGTGCCAGCAGCTTAGTGCCCGCGCCTCCGGCGGGCTATGGCTACACCTTC. Translating it yields CASSLVPAPPAGYGYTF.

This sequence joins TRBV7-3 and TRBJ1-6; D is perhaps TRBD1 (5 bases). V gave up 0 bases and J gave up 10 bases, with 10 bases separating them. The germline gives CDR1 SGHTA, CDR2 FQGTGA. The CDR3 loop spans 14 amino acids. CDR3 protein: CASSLTGAGSPLHF. CDR3 DNA: TGTGCCAGCAGCTTAACAGGGGCCGGATCACCCCTCCACTTT.

The chain carries TRBV19 and TRBJ1-5; 9 bases are shared with TRBD1. V lost 6 bases, J lost 4 bases, and 7 bases stayed unmatched. CDR1 is LNHDA and CDR2 is SQIVND in the germline V gene (reference sequence). The CDR3 loop spans 15 amino acids. CDR3 in amino acids: CASSGGQGGNQPQHF. CDR3 nucleotides: TGTGCCAGTAGCGGGGGACAGGGAGGGAATCAGCCCCAGCATTTT.

This clone was seen once. The V and J genes are TRBV28 and TRBJ1-1; TRBD1 matches 8 bases. The V gene's germline CDR1 is MDHEN and CDR2 SYDVKM. This CDR3 is built from 14 residues. The trim removed 5 bases at V and 4 bases at J, leaving 6 bases unmatched. CDR3 DNA sequence: TGTGCCAGCAGTCCCCAGGGGGCGTTCACTGAAGCTTTCTTT. Its protein product is CASSPQGAFTEAFF. Using reference TRBV28 and TRBJ1-1 for the parts outside the CDR3, the full variable domain is DVKVTQSSRYLVKRTGEKVFLECVQDMDHENMFWYRQDPGLGLRLIYFSYDVKMKEKGDIPEGYSVSREKKERFSLILESASTNQTSMYLCASSPQGAFTEAFFGQGTRLTVV.

The rearrangement links TRBV9 to TRBJ1-1; TRBD1 is a possible D gene (6 bases). The CDR3 totals 13 residues. Germline assignment: CDR1 SGDLS and CDR2 YYNGEE. V gave up 3 bases and J gave up 5 bases, with 11 bases separating them. The CDR3 sequence is CASSDGTQTEAFF. In nucleotides, the CDR3 is TGTGCCAGCAGCGACGGGACACAGACTGAAGCTTTCTTT.

The CDR3 DNA sequence: TGCGCCAGCAGCTACACAGGGGGAGGAAATGAGCAGTTCTTC. Protein product: CASSYTGGGNEQFF. The chain is built from TRBV5-1 and TRBJ2-1; TRBD1 matches 8 bases. V trimming: 3 bases; J trimming: 7 bases; junction bases outside the gene matches: 6. This CDR3 spans 14 amino acids. CDR1 SGHRS and CDR2 YFSETQ come from the germline V gene.

The chain joins TRBV15 to TRBJ2-7; TRBD1 is a possible D gene (6 bases). This CDR3 is 14 amino acids long. Germline CDR1 and CDR2: LNHNV and YYDKDF (reference sequence). The V gene lost 6 bases and the J gene lost 3 bases, with 15 bases spanning the gap. This CDR3 is CATSQGRGGYEQYF. DNA of the CDR3: TGTGCCACCAGTCAGGGCCGAGGGGGCTACGAGCAGTACTTC.

The rearrangement uses TRBV3-1 (or the pseudogene TRBV3-2) and TRBJ1-1; perhaps TRBD1 as D (5 bases). Trimming left V 4 bases short and J 6 bases short, with 18 bases between. There are 15 residues in the CDR3. Per germline, CDR1 LGHDT and CDR2 YNNKEL (reference sequence). The CDR3: CASSPFLRQFSEAFF. DNA of the CDR3: TGTGCCAGCAGCCCCTTCCTACGACAGTTCTCTGAAGCTTTCTTT.

This chain joins TRBV2 and TRBJ1-5; TRBD1 aligns across 10 bases. Germline loops: CDR1 SNHLY, CDR2 FYNNEI. The CDR3 is made up of 15 amino acids. V was pared by 5 bases and J by 5 bases, with 6 bases of the junction left unmatched. As DNA, the CDR3 is TGTGCCAGCAGTCGCAGGGACAGGGGCGATCAGCCCCAGCATTTT. Encoded protein: CASSRRDRGDQPQHF.

The chain recombines TRBV9 with TRBJ2-5; D not certain. The germline gives CDR1 SGDLS, CDR2 YYNGEE. Trimming pared 0 bases from V and 4 bases from J, leaving 10 bases between. This CDR3 comprises 14 residues. Written as DNA, the CDR3 is TGTGCCAGCAGCGTAGGAGGTTCGAGAGAGACCCAGTACTTC. This gives the protein CASSVGGSRETQYF.

The chain recombines TRBV10-1 with TRBJ1-2; TRBD1 matches at 7 bases. The CDR3 loop spans 13 amino acids. Germline lookup yields CDR1 WNHNN and CDR2 SYGVQD (reference sequence). Trimming cost V 6 bases and J 4 bases; bases outside gene matches: 5. The CDR3 spells CASSPDRSYGYTF. The CDR3 DNA sequence: TGCGCCAGCAGCCCGGACAGGAGCTATGGCTACACCTTC.

The chain uses TRBV6-6 and TRBJ1-2; 8 nucleotides agree with TRBD1. This CDR3 contains 16 residues. Trimming took 5 bases from V and 2 from J; bases not matched to a gene: 10. Germline V gene data show CDR1 as MNHNY and CDR2 as SVGAGI (reference sequence). The CDR3 reads CASSPRGHGLNYGYTF. CDR3 sequence (DNA): TGTGCCAGCAGTCCCAGGGGGCATGGCTTGAACTATGGCTACACCTTC.

This clone was recorded only once. The V gene is TRBV4-1, the J gene TRBJ2-3, with a tentative D call TRBD2 (5 bases). V lost 0 bases and J lost 0, with 10 bases in between. The germline CDR1 and CDR2 sequences are MGHRA and YSYEKL. This CDR3 comprises 16 residues. CDR3 sequence: CASSQDEGRSTDTQYF. Written as DNA, the CDR3 is TGCGCCAGCAGCCAAGATGAGGGCAGAAGCACAGATACGCAGTATTTT.

This chain uses TRBV29-1 with TRBJ1-1; D is perhaps TRBD1 (6 bases). This CDR3 region has 16 residues. V was shortened by 7 bases and J by 4 bases, with 25 bases between the two germline ends. The germline V gene has CDR1 SQVTM and CDR2 ANQGSEA. The CDR3, as DNA: TGCAGCGCTCAAGAATTCCAGGCAACAGGGTTCACTGAAGCTTTCTTT. This gives the protein CSAQEFQATGFTEAFF.

This chain links TRBV9 with TRBJ1-2, with 8 bases lining up with TRBD1. The V and J ends lost 4 bases and 14 bases, in that order; junction bases with no gene match: 13. Germline V gene lookup returns CDR1 SGDLS and CDR2 YYNGEE. This CDR3 spans 13 amino acids. The CDR3 DNA reads TGTGCCAGCAGCCCCAGGACAGGGCCTCCGTCTACCTTC. It yields the protein CASSPRTGPPSTF.